These T cell receptor beta chains were read from a single sample in a study of blood T cell repertoires in COVID-19. Measured with immunoSEQ multiplex PCR; TCRdb has only the in-frame clones, and not every one. The table shows 100,000 to 150,000 clones, with approximately 84% occurring only once. Sample: peripheral blood. The receptor source for this set is a woman aged 25-40 years who had recovered from COVID-19. Each CDR3 is given with its conserved first and last residue. The D gene is left open where the match is weak.

>TRBJ2-7|.|13|TRBV2
TGTGCCAGCAGTAAGACAGGAAGACACGAGCAGTACTTC
CASSKTGRHEQYF
>TRBJ2-7|.|15|TRBV6-5
TGTGCCAGCAGACCAGTTGATCCAACGTACTACGAGCAGTACTTC
CASRPVDPTYYEQYF
>TRBJ2-1|.|18|TRBV7-2
TGTGCCAGCAGCCCCCGGACTAGGAGGGGGAGCTCCTACAATGAGCAGTTCTTC
CASSPRTRRGSSYNEQFF
>TRBJ1-6|.|13|TRBV2
TGTGCCAGCAGACAGGGCCTTTCGTCACCCCTCCACTTT
CASRQGLSSPLHF
>TRBJ2-6|.|14|TRBV7-9
TGTGCCAGCAGCTTCTATGCTGGGGCCAACGTCCTGACTTTC
CASSFYAGANVLTF
>TRBJ1-4|TRBD1|14|TRBV18
TGTGCCAGCTCAGGCCGGGACAGTGGTGAAAAACTGTTTTTT
CASSGRDSGEKLFF
>TRBJ2-1|.|13|TRBV19
TGTGCCAGTAACGCTAACTCCTACAATGAGCAGTTCTTC
CASNANSYNEQFF
>TRBJ1-1|.|13|TRBV2
TGTGCCAGCAGCCCTGCGGAGAACACTGAAGCTTTCTTT
CASSPAENTEAFF
>TRBJ1-2|.|13|TRBV5-1
TGCGCCAGCAGCTCTACAGGGTCCTATGGCTACACCTTC
CASSSTGSYGYTF
>TRBJ1-4|.|15|TRBV2
TGTGCCAGCAGTGTAGATCGTACAACTAATGAAAAACTGTTTTTT
CASSVDRTTNEKLFF